One and the same sample provided the 9 T cell receptor beta chains below, sequenced in a study of blood T cells in healthy people across ages. Primed by a sample-barcoded 5' primer and a J-beta primer mix, a second PCR proceeded for about 7 to 11 cycles. TCRdb reprocessed the 5' RACE reads via MiXCR and lists one record per CDR3 protein. The repertoire has around 1,500,000 distinct CDR3 sequences, 28% of them found once; the top ten carry more than 6%. Sequencing was performed on blood. Receptors were obtained from a woman in her twenties or thirties in good health.

Remarks on this clonotype: A single base separates this from a much larger clone, so it may be a read error. V gene TRBV20-1 combines with J gene TRBJ2-1, with D tentatively TRBD1 or TRBD2 (6 bases each). Looked up from germline, CDR1 is DFQATT and CDR2 is SNEGSKA (reference sequence). V shed 7 bases and J shed 2 bases, with 12 bases lying between them. The CDR3 is 13 residues long. The DNA of the CDR3 is TGCAGTGGTCGGGGGCCGCCCTACAATGAGCAGTTCTTC. Encoded protein: CSGRGPPYNEQFF.

The chain couples TRBV21-1 to TRBJ2-3; the D call of TRBD1 is as the table states it, not checked on the DNA. TRBV21-1 is annotated as a pseudogene. The CDR3 consists of 15 residues. Written as DNA, the CDR3 is TGTGCCAGCAGCAAAGGGGGCAGAGCCCCAGATACGCAGTATTTT. The encoded protein is CASSKGGRAPDTQYF.

This clonotype was detected many times. This chain joins TRBV7-6 and TRBJ1-5; no clear D. This CDR3 comprises 17 residues. Per the germline V gene, CDR1 is SGHVS and CDR2 is FNYEAQ. V was trimmed by 1 base and J by 6 bases, leaving 19 bases between them. The CDR3 loop reads CASSLGGGKKLGQPQHF. In DNA form, the CDR3 reads TGTGCCAGCAGCTTAGGAGGAGGGAAGAAGTTAGGTCAGCCCCAGCATTTT.

The chain carries TRBV12-5 and TRBJ2-7, with a weak D call TRBD2 (5 bases). V lost 4 bases and J 5 bases, leaving 6 bases between the germline ends. This CDR3 is 11 amino acids long. Germline V CDR1 and CDR2: LGHNT, FRNRAP. The DNA of the CDR3 is TGTGCTAGTGGTTACGGGGACGAGCAGTACTTC. It translates to CASGYGDEQYF.

There are many counts of this clonotype. The chain is built from TRBV9 and TRBJ2-1, with D possibly being TRBD2 (5 bases). The V end lost 4 bases, the J end lost 10 bases, and 9 bases lay between the germline ends. CDR1 and CDR2 from the germline V gene are SGDLS and YYNGEE. The CDR3 has 11 amino acids. The CDR3 bases are TGTGCCAGCAGCAAAGGGAGCGAGCAGTTCTTC. It is translated as CASSKGSEQFF.

The table lists this clonotype with many counts. The chain links TRBV19 to TRBJ1-2; unclear D gene. This CDR3 region has 14 residues. The V gene's germline CDR1 is LNHDA and CDR2 SQIVND (reference sequence). The germline V and J ends were trimmed by 6 bases and 4 bases, with 15 bases remaining between them. DNA for the CDR3: TGTGCCAGTAGCGACGGCGCGTCCATCTATGGCTACACCTTC. Translated, it gives CASSDGASIYGYTF.

The V gene is TRBV12-3 or TRBV12-4, the J gene TRBJ1-6, with no clear D. V was clipped by 7 bases and J by 8 bases, with 9 bases between them. The CDR3 covers 12 residues. For the CDR3, the DNA is TGTGCCAGCACGGGGAGCGATTCACCCCTCCACTTT. The encoded protein is CASTGSDSPLHF.

This clonotype was picked up a small number of times. The rearrangement links TRBV6-5 to TRBJ2-1; perhaps TRBD2 as D (6 bases). The V gene's germline CDR1 is MNHEY and CDR2 SVGAGI. V lost 1 base to trimming and J lost 10 bases, with 17 bases between them. The CDR3 runs to 15 residues. CDR3: CASSYYVSRRDEQFF. The CDR3 DNA sequence: TGTGCCAGCAGTTACTACGTCTCGAGGAGGGACGAGCAGTTCTTC.

This clonotype was recorded a few times. This rearrangement joins TRBV12-3 or TRBV12-4 to TRBJ1-2; TRBD1 agrees at 11 bases. Trimming cost V 4 bases and J 3 bases; bases outside gene matches: 7. The CDR3 contains 16 residues. As DNA, the CDR3 is TGTGCCAGCAGTTCTCCGGACAGGGGGCTTGACTATGGCTACACCTTC. Its protein is CASSSPDRGLDYGYTF.